These 14 T cell receptor beta chains were all obtained from the same sample, sequenced in a study of blood T cell repertoires in COVID-19. Sequenced by immunoSEQ multiplex PCR; TCRdb stores in-frame clones only, minus some. The sample has roughly 150,000 clones, 87% seen once; the top ten hold 5%. Sequencing used peripheral blood. Receptors originate from a human donor in a cohort sampled during active COVID-19.

This clone is a singleton in its sample. This chain connects TRBV12-5 to TRBJ2-7; 9 positions agree with TRBD1. V was clipped by 7 bases and J by 3 bases; unmatched bases: 7. The CDR3 runs to 14 residues. Germline CDR1 LGHNT, CDR2 FRNRAP. Here the CDR3 reads CASAPGQGGYEQYF. The CDR3 DNA sequence: TGTGCTAGTGCCCCGGGACAGGGAGGCTACGAGCAGTACTTC.

This chain joins TRBV27 and TRBJ2-3, with a tentative D call TRBD2 (5 bases). CDR1 and CDR2 (germline): MNHEY, SMNVEV (reference sequence). This CDR3 has 14 amino acids. V was clipped by 2 bases and J by 1 base, with 7 bases between them. CDR3 in amino acids: CASSLERGTDTQYF. The DNA for the CDR3 is TGTGCCAGCAGTTTAGAGAGGGGCACAGATACGCAGTATTTT.

The chain has TRBV5-4 and TRBJ1-3, with 8 bases identical to TRBD1. Trimming took 3 bases from V and 3 from J; bases not matched to a gene: 2. This CDR3 is built from 14 residues. The germline gives CDR1 SGHNT, CDR2 YYREEE (reference sequence). Here the CDR3 reads CASSYGQGGNTIYF. CDR3 sequence (DNA): TGTGCCAGCAGCTACGGACAGGGTGGAAACACCATATATTTT. Filled out from reference TRBV5-4 and TRBJ1-3, the complete variable domain reads ETGVTQSPTHLIKTRGQQVTLRCSSQSGHNTVSWYQQALGQGPQFIFQYYREEENGRGNFPPRFSGLQFPNYSSELNVNALELDDSALYLCASSYGQGGNTIYFGEGSWLTVV.

This clone was recorded once. This rearrangement joins TRBV11-2 to TRBJ2-1, with TRBD2 as a possible D gene (6 bases). This CDR3 comprises 12 residues. The germline CDR1 and CDR2 sequences are SGHAT and FQNNGV. Trimming took 0 bases from V and 9 from J, leaving 6 bases between them. The CDR3 here is CASSLDSGEQFF. The DNA for the CDR3 is TGTGCCAGCAGCTTAGATAGCGGTGAGCAGTTCTTC.

J is TRBJ1-6 and V is TRBV27; TRBD1 matches 7 bases. The CDR3 loop spans 22 amino acids. V shed 0 bases and J 2 bases; nucleotides not matched to a gene: 19. In germline, CDR1 is MNHEY, CDR2 SMNVEV (reference sequence). The CDR3 region has the DNA TGTGCCAGCAGTTTATCAGTACGGGGCCGGGGGCAGGGGGTGACCTATAATTCACCCCTCCACTTT. Translating gives CASSLSVRGRGQGVTYNSPLHF.

The DNA of the CDR3 is TGTGCCAGCAGTTACTACCTAGCGGAAGAGACCCAGTACTTC. As protein: CASSYYLAEETQYF. The chain carries TRBV6-2 or TRBV6-3 and TRBJ2-5, with 7 bases identical to TRBD2. The J segment lost 3 bases and the V segment lost 1 base, leaving 2 bases of the junction unmatched. Germline values: CDR1 MNHEY, CDR2 SVGEGT. CDR3 length: 14 amino acids.

The chain combines TRBV4-2 with TRBJ2-7, with 12 nucleotides matching TRBD2. CDR1 and CDR2 (germline): LGHNA, YNFKEQ. Trimming took 4 bases from V and 4 from J; bases not matched to a gene: 17. CDR3 size: 19 residues. CDR3 region: CASSPALAGGSLFRYEQYF. The DNA for the CDR3 is TGTGCCAGCAGCCCGGCCCTAGCGGGAGGGTCCCTTTTTAGGTACGAGCAGTACTTC.

The rearrangement links TRBV30 to TRBJ2-5, with 12 bases lining up with TRBD1. Losses at the gene ends were 5 bases for V and 5 bases for J; bases not matched to a gene: 3. The CDR3 has 13 residues. The germline V gene has CDR1 GTSNPN and CDR2 SVGIG (reference sequence). CDR3 amino acids: CAWRDRGRETQYF. The CDR3 DNA reads as TGTGCCTGGCGGGACAGGGGGCGGGAGACCCAGTACTTC.

J is TRBJ2-5 and V is TRBV2, with 8 bases that match TRBD2. Germline assignment: CDR1 SNHLY and CDR2 FYNNEI. The V and J ends lost 7 bases and 7 bases, in that order; junction bases with no gene match: 8. This CDR3 spans 13 amino acids. The CDR3 sequence is CASTGGQGGTQYF. The CDR3, as DNA: TGTGCCAGCACGGGGGGGCAGGGAGGGACCCAGTACTTC.

The J gene is TRBJ2-7, the V gene TRBV2; D may be TRBD2 (6 bases). Germline V lookup: CDR1 SNHLY, CDR2 FYNNEI. The CDR3 length is 14 residues. V was cut by 4 bases and J by 3 bases, with 13 bases left in between. The CDR3 bases are TGTGCCAGCAGTGCTCTCGGAGGGAACTACGAGCAGTACTTC. Translation gives CASSALGGNYEQYF.

In its sample, this clone was seen once. The chain uses TRBV15 and TRBJ1-1, with a weak D call TRBD1 (6 bases). Trimming removed 3 bases from V and 7 bases from J, with 9 bases in between. Germline V gives CDR1 LNHNV, CDR2 YYDKDF (reference sequence). The CDR3 loop spans 12 amino acids. CDR3 sequence (DNA): TGTGCCACCAGCAGTCTGGACAGTGAAGCTTTCTTT. Encoded protein: CATSSLDSEAFF.

The chain links TRBV19 to TRBJ1-1; the D gene is possibly TRBD1 (5 bases). V was clipped by 3 bases and J by 4 bases, with 9 bases between them. This CDR3 spans 13 amino acids. Germline V gives CDR1 LNHDA, CDR2 SQIVND (reference sequence). The CDR3 DNA is TGTGCCAGTAGTATTGGACATCGCACTGAAGCTTTCTTT. Encoded protein: CASSIGHRTEAFF. Full variable domain (outside the CDR3, taken from reference TRBV19 and TRBJ1-1): DGGITQSPKYLFRKEGQNVTLSCEQNLNHDAMYWYRQDPGQGLRLIYYSQIVNDFQKGDIAEGYSVSREKKESFPLTVTSAQKNPTAFYLCASSIGHRTEAFFGQGTRLTVV.

This clone came up once. CDR3: CASSLGTLNYGYTF. The CDR3 DNA follows: TGTGCCAGCAGTTTGGGGACACTCAACTATGGCTACACCTTC. The chain has TRBV28 and TRBJ1-2; tentative D call: TRBD1 (6 bases). The CDR3 has 14 amino acids. V was shortened by 3 bases and J by 2 bases, with 10 bases between the two germline ends. Germline assignment: CDR1 MDHEN and CDR2 SYDVKM.

This chain connects TRBV6-1 to TRBJ2-7; D is undetermined. This CDR3 region has 12 residues. CDR1 and CDR2 (germline): MNHNS, SASEGT. Trimming removed 2 bases at V and 4 bases at J, with 6 bases between. CDR3 protein: CASSETGYEQYF. The CDR3 DNA reads as TGTGCCAGCAGTGAAACGGGTTACGAGCAGTACTTC.